The 6 T cell receptor beta chains below come from one sample, sequenced in a study of graft-versus-host responses after intestinal transplantation. These receptors' antigens are unknown. Clones were read by immunoSEQ multiplex PCR, and TCRdb kept only the in-frame ones, dropping some. Among roughly 89,000 clones, about 93% were seen once, and the ten largest hold approximately 0.18%. Sequences were derived from unstimulated CD4+ T cells sorted from spleen or lymph node cells, sampled before intestinal transplant. Receptor source: a human donor who received an intestinal transplant.

The chain uses TRBV18 and TRBJ1-2, with 10 nucleotides matching TRBD1. The V and J ends lost 3 bases and 7 bases, in that order; junction bases with no gene match: 14. This CDR3 spans 17 amino acids. Germline loops: CDR1 KGHSH, CDR2 LQKENI. CDR3 DNA sequence: TGTGCCAGCTCACCGTTGCACCTACCGGGACAGGGGTTTGGCTACACCTTC. Its translation is CASSPLHLPGQGFGYTF.

In its sample, this clone was seen once. CDR3 nucleotide sequence: TGTGCCAGCAGCGGGACAGGGAGCACCTATTCACCCCTCCACTTT. It encodes CASSGTGSTYSPLHF. This chain connects TRBV9 to TRBJ1-6; 8 nucleotides agree with TRBD1. V was clipped by 3 bases and J by 8 bases; unmatched bases: 7. The CDR3 has 15 amino acids. Per the germline V gene, CDR1 is SGDLS and CDR2 is YYNGEE. Filled out from reference TRBV9 and TRBJ1-6, the complete variable domain reads DSGVTQTPKHLITATGQRVTLRCSPRSGDLSVYWYQQSLDQGLQFLIQYYNGEERAKGNILERFSAQQFPDLHSELNLSSLELGDSALYFCASSGTGSTYSPLHFGNGTRLTVT.

This chain links TRBV28 with TRBJ1-1; 11 nucleotides agree with TRBD1. CDR1 and CDR2 (germline): MDHEN, SYDVKM. The CDR3 is made up of 13 amino acids. The V and J ends lost 6 bases and 3 bases, in that order; junction bases with no gene match: 0. The CDR3 coding sequence is TGTGCCAGCAGGGGACAGGGGGACACTGAAGCTTTCTTT. Protein sequence: CASRGQGDTEAFF. The complete variable domain, with remaining parts taken from reference TRBV28 and TRBJ1-1, reads DVKVTQSSRYLVKRTGEKVFLECVQDMDHENMFWYRQDPGLGLRLIYFSYDVKMKEKGDIPEGYSVSREKKERFSLILESASTNQTSMYLCASRGQGDTEAFFGQGTRLTVV.

This sequence joins TRBV7-3 and TRBJ1-2, with D hard to call. V lost 7 bases and J 4 bases, leaving 25 bases between the germline ends. The V gene's germline CDR1 is SGHTA and CDR2 FQGTGA. CDR3 length: 17 amino acids. DNA of the CDR3: TGTGCCAGCACCCTCTTAGTGGCAGGCACCGCCCGCTATGGCTACACCTTC. Translated, it gives CASTLLVAGTARYGYTF.

The rearrangement links TRBV10-3 to TRBJ1-6; maybe TRBD1 (6 bases). The CDR3 is 15 amino acids. Trimming removed 8 bases at V and 10 bases at J, with 21 bases between. In germline, CDR1 is ENHRY, CDR2 SYGVKD. The CDR3 protein is CAIAHSGGAHSPLHF. In DNA form, the CDR3 reads TGTGCCATCGCCCACAGTGGGGGCGCACACTCACCCCTCCACTTT.

The rearrangement uses TRBV5-4 and TRBJ2-1; TRBD2 matches at 7 bases. V trimming: 1 base; J trimming: 6 bases; junction bases outside the gene matches: 7. CDR1 is SGHNT and CDR2 is YYREEE in the germline V gene (reference sequence). This CDR3 contains 15 residues. The CDR3 spells CASSLKAGDRNEQFF. DNA for the CDR3: TGTGCCAGCAGCTTGAAGGCGGGGGACCGCAATGAGCAGTTCTTC.